A single sample gave rise to the 19 T cell receptor beta chains below, sequenced in a study of regulatory T cells in long-lasting Graves disease. Relying on iRepertoire HTBI primers and Arm-PCR of CDR3 regions, the team built TCR beta libraries. One entry per CDR3 protein, called by TCRdb with MiXCR from the multiplex PCR reads. The table lists roughly 500,000 distinct CDR3 sequences, around 21% of them singletons. Time point here: persistent/refractory GD, antithyroid drugs over 5 years with positive TRAb. Isolated PBMC RNA provided the starting material for the TCR library. This specimen consisted of peripheral blood mononuclear cells (PBMCs), obtained when the disease was refractory, from a patient treated with antithyroid drugs. The receptors originated from a female donor with Graves disease.

This clonotype was seen repeatedly, ten times or more. V is TRBV19 and J is TRBJ1-2; the D gene is possibly TRBD1 (5 bases). The CDR3 spans 14 residues. V was clipped by 1 base and J by 3 bases, with 9 bases between them. Germline CDR1 reads LNHDA; CDR2 reads SQIVND (reference sequence). CDR3 DNA sequence: TGTGCCAGTAGTATAGGGGACCGCTACTATGGCTACACCTTC. It translates to CASSIGDRYYGYTF.

The gene calls are TRBV7-3 and TRBJ1-2; D not certain. The CDR3 is 15 amino acids. Per germline, CDR1 SGHTA and CDR2 FQGTGA. V shed 0 bases and J shed 2 bases, with 10 bases lying between them. The CDR3 loop reads CASSLTPAGNYGYTF. The CDR3 region has the DNA TGTGCCAGCAGCTTAACTCCGGCCGGGAACTATGGCTACACCTTC.

The CDR3 DNA follows: TGTGCCTGGGGAACCCTCTCTGGGGCCAACGTCCTGACTTTC. Its protein is CAWGTLSGANVLTF. V is TRBV30 and J is TRBJ2-6, with no clear D. The CDR3 is made up of 14 amino acids. Germline values: CDR1 GTSNPN, CDR2 SVGIG (reference sequence). V was pared by 5 bases and J by 0 bases, with 8 bases between.

The chain has TRBV6-1 and TRBJ2-6; TRBD2 matches 11 bases. CDR3 length: 18 amino acids. V shed 2 bases, J shed 3 bases, and the junction held 6 bases outside the gene matches. The germline CDR1 and CDR2 sequences are MNHNS and SASEGT. The CDR3 nucleotides read TGTGCCAGCAGTGAAATACTAGCGGGAGTAGGTGGGGCCAACGTCCTGACTTTC. Its protein is CASSEILAGVGGANVLTF.

This clonotype occurred many times. The V gene is TRBV6-2 or TRBV6-3, the J gene TRBJ2-5; 14 bases are shared with TRBD2. Germline V gives CDR1 MNHEY, CDR2 SVGEGT. CDR3 length: 15 residues. With V trimmed by 8 bases and J by 4 bases, 6 bases remained unmatched. The CDR3 DNA sequence: TGTGCCAGCTGGGGACTAGCGGGAGTCGGAGAGACCCAGTACTTC. Encoded protein: CASWGLAGVGETQYF.

The V and J genes are TRBV4-1 and TRBJ2-7; 7 nucleotides match TRBD2. The V and J ends lost 2 bases and 4 bases, in that order; junction bases with no gene match: 8. CDR1 is MGHRA and CDR2 is YSYEKL in the germline V gene. The CDR3 has 15 amino acids. The CDR3 nucleotides read TGCGCCAGCAGCCAATTTGCACTAGCGAAGTACGAGCAGTACTTC. Its translation: CASSQFALAKYEQYF.

This clonotype turned up a few times. This sequence joins TRBV6-5 and TRBJ2-7; 8 nucleotides line up with TRBD2. CDR1 and CDR2 (germline): MNHEY, SVGAGI. The length of the CDR3 is 15 residues. J lost 2 bases, V lost 2 bases, and 5 bases had no gene match. CDR3 loop: CASSYGGRQTYEQYF. Here the CDR3 DNA reads TGTGCCAGCAGTTACGGCGGGAGGCAGACCTACGAGCAGTACTTC.

This clonotype was detected a few times. The chain joins TRBV19 to TRBJ1-2; tentative D call: TRBD1 (6 bases). The CDR3 has 16 amino acids. Germline loops: CDR1 LNHDA, CDR2 SQIVND (reference sequence). Trimming removed 5 bases from V and 5 bases from J, with 21 bases in between. The CDR3 DNA is TGTGCCAGTAGTCCTGGACAGACTGGCTTATGGTATGGCTACACCTTC. As protein: CASSPGQTGLWYGYTF.

This chain links TRBV7-9 with TRBJ2-7; D is perhaps TRBD1 (6 bases). V lost 2 bases, J lost 9 bases, and 14 bases lay in between. Germline CDR1 SEHNR, CDR2 FQNEAQ (reference sequence). The CDR3 contains 13 residues. The CDR3 loop is CASSLSQGSTQYF. The CDR3 DNA reads TGTGCCAGCAGCTTATCACAGGGAAGTACGCAGTACTTC.

This clonotype has only a few counts. The gene calls are TRBV27 and TRBJ1-4, with D possibly TRBD1 on 5 matching bases. V lost 5 bases to trimming and J lost 7 bases, with 14 bases between them. Germline lookup yields CDR1 MNHEY and CDR2 SMNVEV (reference sequence). The CDR3 runs to 14 residues. This chain's CDR3 is CASSPWGGGEKLFF. CDR3 DNA sequence: TGTGCCAGCAGTCCTTGGGGGGGGGGTGAAAAACTGTTTTTT.

This clonotype showed up many times. The rearrangement links TRBV2 to TRBJ2-7; TRBD2 might be the D (5 bases). The V gene's germline CDR1 is SNHLY and CDR2 FYNNEI. The CDR3 spans 11 residues. Trimming shortened V by 6 bases and J by 2 bases, and 5 bases separated the two germline ends. CDR3 sequence (DNA): TGTGCCAGCAGCGGGACCTACGAGCAGTACTTC. Encoded protein: CASSGTYEQYF.

The chain combines TRBV12-3 or TRBV12-4 with TRBJ2-1, with D perhaps TRBD2 (6 bases). The CDR3 extends over 15 amino acids. V was shortened by 7 bases and J by 0 bases, with 13 bases between the two germline ends. The CDR3 DNA sequence: TGTGCCAGCAACGGGCGGGAAAGCTCCTACAATGAGCAGTTCTTC. Its translation is CASNGRESSYNEQFF.

The table lists this clonotype with a few counts. The J gene is TRBJ2-7, the V gene TRBV5-6; D is perhaps TRBD1 (6 bases). V lost 1 base to trimming and J lost 4 bases, with 12 bases between them. Germline V lookup: CDR1 SGHDT, CDR2 YYEEEE. The CDR3 is 14 residues long. As DNA, the CDR3 is TGTGCCAGCAGCTTGAGGGGGAAAAGGTACGAGCAGTACTTC. Protein sequence: CASSLRGKRYEQYF.

Details on this clonotype: A much larger clonotype is one base distant, so this may be a read error. The chain links TRBV6-2 or TRBV6-3 to TRBJ2-7; TRBD2 matches at 7 bases. CDR1 is MNHEY and CDR2 is SVGEGT in the germline V gene. Unmatched junction bases numbered 7, after V lost 8 bases and J lost 3 bases. This CDR3 has 13 amino acids. CDR3 residues: CASGTGGLYEQYF. The CDR3 bases are TGTGCCAGCGGCACGGGAGGTCTCTACGAGCAGTACTTC.

This clonotype was detected ten times or more. The chain employs TRBV27 and TRBJ1-6; the match to TRBD1 covers 7 bases. The germline gives CDR1 MNHEY, CDR2 SMNVEV (reference sequence). CDR3 length: 13 residues. V lost 6 bases, J lost 10 bases, and 6 bases stayed unmatched. The CDR3 DNA reads TGTGCCAGCAGCCATAACAGGGGATCACCCCTCCACTTT. Its translation: CASSHNRGSPLHF.

The chain uses TRBV20-1 and TRBJ1-3; D remains ambiguous. Germline CDR1 and CDR2: DFQATT and SNEGSKA (reference sequence). The CDR3 has 14 residues. V lost 0 bases to trimming and J lost 2 bases, with 8 bases between them. CDR3 sequence (DNA): TGCAGTGCTAGAGATCTAAGTACTGGAAACACCATATATTTT. Protein sequence: CSARDLSTGNTIYF.

The chain recombines TRBV7-3 with TRBJ2-7; D is tentatively TRBD1 or TRBD2 (6 bases each). The CDR3 has 15 residues. Trimming pared 1 base from V and 0 bases from J, leaving 10 bases between. Germline loops: CDR1 SGHTA, CDR2 FQGTGA. The CDR3 sequence: CASSLIGGHSYEQYF. The CDR3 bases are TGTGCCAGCAGCTTAATTGGGGGGCACTCCTACGAGCAGTACTTC. The variable domain in full, with the rest retrieved from reference TRBV7-3 and TRBJ2-7, is GAGVSQTPSNKVTEKGKYVELRCDPISGHTALYWYRQSLGQGPEFLIYFQGTGAADDSGLPNDRFFAVRPEGSVSTLKIQRTERGDSAVYLCASSLIGGHSYEQYFGPGTRLTVT.

This clonotype was counted between two and nine times. Sequence at one end of the junction differs from germline and may be a read error. CDR3 bases: TGCAGTGCTAGAGATCAGAATGCCTATGACTACACCTTC. Amino acid sequence: CSARDQNAYDYTF. V is TRBV20-1 and J is TRBJ1-2; D is unclear. CDR3 size: 13 residues. The germline gives CDR1 DFQATT, CDR2 SNEGSKA (reference sequence).

This clonotype was seen at least ten times. The chain employs TRBV5-1 and TRBJ1-1, with D perhaps matching TRBD1 (6 bases). This CDR3 has 12 amino acids. V dropped 7 bases and J dropped 4 bases, with 11 bases sitting between them. Germline V lookup: CDR1 SGHRS, CDR2 YFSETQ. The CDR3 DNA reads TGCGCCAGCCCTACAGGGACCACTGAAGCTTTCTTT. Translation gives CASPTGTTEAFF.